Sequencing of this T cell receptor (beta chain) was carried out in a study of blood T cell repertoires in COVID-19 (dated by TCRdb to about 2020). Concerning the study at large: The collaborator samples originated in the United States, Italy and Spain and spanned the acute and convalescent phases of COVID-19. Where available, HLA class I and class II types were obtained from metadata supplied by the sample provider rather than from assay-based typing. The material from the prospective study consisted of cDNA or gDNA derived from T cells, B-cell-depleted T cells, or PBMCs. Sample metadata almost always included a de-identified subject ID, COVID-19 status, age in years and sex. Subjects who had been exposed to COVID-19, were actively infected with it, or had recovered from it provided the deeply sampled blood TCRbeta repertoires that made up the dataset. The repertoires were made available in a free public database intended to serve as a resource for research on the immune response to SARS-CoV-2. The samples were drawn from two sources: the first 160 participants of the ongoing ImmuneRACE study, and 1,200 or so subjects contributed by 6 global collaborators.

TCRbeta CDR3 regions were amplified from genomic DNA using the immunoSEQ Assay, a bias-controlled multiplex PCR. In the authors' own workflow: The number of nucleated cells in each sample was estimated by amplification of reference gene primers within the assay. To quantify the absolute abundance of each unique TCRbeta CDR3 rearrangement, sequence reads were collapsed and filtered. For each sample, productive Simpson clonality was calculated by taking the square root of Simpson's diversity index across productive rearrangements. TCRdb mirrors the immuneACCESS table, restricted to in-frame sequences. Some clones are absent from its copies; in checked studies, under half trace to an unresolved V gene, and the reason for the others is unknown. The DNA was the basis for D and trimming; V, J and clone size are from that table. Present in this sample are roughly 290,000 clones, approximately 84% of which were seen just once. The ten largest clones represent roughly 14% of the sample.

One collaborating source in Seattle enrolled patients while the patients were actively infected and followed the patients over time throughout the course of disease. Whole blood was collected in K2EDTA tubes by collaborating institutions according to the institutions' own protocols. Collaborator samples were shipped for TCRbeta analysis as frozen whole blood, isolated PBMCs, or DNA extracted from either sample type. What the study reported, not specific to this receptor: How much clinical and demographic metadata was included differed by source and by participant, and the metadata was provided uncurated.

Points on this clone: Its antigen has not been determined. The record has no base qualities; no much larger clone is one base away.

The source of this sequence is a person aged 65 to 79 with COVID-19, enrolled during active disease. The sequenced sample consisted of peripheral blood.

The CDR3 corresponds to CATKEGTNEQFF. The nucleotide sequence is given as TGTGCCACCAAGGAGGGTACCAATGAGCAGTTCTTC. Recombination joined TRBV10-3 with TRBJ2-1; a tentative D match to TRBD2 spans 6 bases. The junction shows trimming of 10 bases on V and 6 bases on J, plus 13 bases between the germline ends. According to the germline V gene, CDR1 reads ENHRY and CDR2 reads SYGVKD. Including cysteine and phenylalanine, the CDR3 has 12 amino acids. The DNA shown is the 36-base CDR3, in frame from base 1.